Sequencing of this T cell receptor (beta chain) was carried out in a study of cytomegalovirus exposure and HLA in healthy donors. Study-level information: When about 400 donors were genotyped, about 86% of them were found to fall in the Caucasian-associated ancestry cluster. Study-wide results and caveats: On later analysis, the bulk of CMV-associated TCR beta chains appeared to be HLA-restricted. The study found most TCR sequences rare, yet found some public TCRs in many donors. Association of around 17,000 TCR beta sequences with HLA alleles was found at 0.05 false discovery rate in a later analysis.

Comment on this clone: Its target is unknown.

13 Jbeta primers and 60 Vbeta primers were used for the PCR. The data were produced by immunoSEQ multiplex PCR, yet TCRdb's version contains in-frame clones alone and is incomplete. Of 150,000 to 200,000 clones in the sample, roughly 78% were seen once. Germline CDR1 reads MNHEY; CDR2 reads SVGAGI. The CDR3 has 13 amino acids. V lost 6 bases to trimming and J lost 7 bases; unmatched junction nucleotides: 9. The sequencing input was PBMCs. The rearrangement joins TRBV6-5 to TRBJ2-7, with TRBD2 identical over 7 bases. This clonotype was obtained from a woman between 50 and 59 years old in good health and CMV-seropositive. The CDR3 here is CASSRRREGEQYF. CDR3 nucleotide sequence: TGTGCCAGCAGCCGACGCAGGGAGGGGGAGCAGTACTTC.